This T cell receptor (beta chain) was captured by sequencing in a study of T cell changes during pregnancy in multiple sclerosis. The germline V and J ends were trimmed by 4 bases and 3 bases, with 11 bases remaining between them. Germline CDR1 is SGHRS and CDR2 is YFSETQ. This CDR3 has 14 residues. Sequenced by immunoSEQ multiplex PCR; TCRdb stores in-frame clones only, minus some. Here the sample spans about 62,000 clones, 89% being singletons. The clonotype comes from a female donor with multiple sclerosis, enrolled in a pregnancy study. The sample here was peripheral blood, taken in the first trimester of pregnancy. V usage is TRBV5-1 and J usage is TRBJ1-3; no clear D. The CDR3 region is CASSPRDLGNTIYF. The DNA for the CDR3 is TGCGCCAGCAGCCCCCGGGATCTTGGAAACACCATATATTTT.